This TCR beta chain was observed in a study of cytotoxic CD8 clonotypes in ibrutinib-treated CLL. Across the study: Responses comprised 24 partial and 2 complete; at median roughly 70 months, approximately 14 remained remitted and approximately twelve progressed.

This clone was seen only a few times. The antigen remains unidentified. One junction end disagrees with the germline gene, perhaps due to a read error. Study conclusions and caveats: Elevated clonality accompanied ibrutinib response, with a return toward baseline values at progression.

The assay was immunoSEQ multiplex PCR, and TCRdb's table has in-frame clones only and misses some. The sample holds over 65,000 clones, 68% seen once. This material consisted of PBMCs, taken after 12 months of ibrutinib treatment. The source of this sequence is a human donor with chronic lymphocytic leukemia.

CDR3 sequence (DNA): TGTGCCAGCACCTTAGTGGGAACAGATACGCAGTATTTT. Amino acids: CASTLVGTDTQYF. This chain joins TRBV7-9 and TRBJ2-3; no clear D. This CDR3 spans 13 amino acids. The germline V gene has CDR1 SEHNR and CDR2 FQNEAQ (reference sequence).